The rows below give T cell receptor beta chains drawn from one sample of a study of Graves' ophthalmopathy and Graves' hyperthyroidism. Each CDR3 protein is one row after TCRdb ran MiXCR on the multiplex PCR reads. The table has 200,000 to 300,000 distinct CDR3 sequences, around 45% seen once. Material: peripheral blood. The receptor source for this set is an adult man with Graves' ophthalmopathy. The CDR3 runs from the conserved cysteine through the conserved F or W. D genes are given only for firm matches. Only some rows state a clone size, as once, few, many or a class for expanded clones.

size | J | D | V | CDR3 | DNA
few | TRBJ1-6 | TRBD1 | TRBV9 | CASSVNRGNSPLHF | TGTGCCAGCAGCGTAAACAGGGGTAATTCACCCCTCCACTTT
few | TRBJ1-2 | . | TRBV7-9 | CASSLGQTGSTNYGYTF | TGTGCCAGCAGCTTGGGCCAAACAGGGTCCACTAACTATGGCTACACCTTC
few | TRBJ2-2 | . | TRBV19 | CASSPRGSGSTGELFF | TGTGCCAGTAGTCCTCGGGGTAGCGGCAGCACCGGGGAGCTGTTTTTT
. | TRBJ1-6 | . | TRBV7-2 | CASSLVGDNSPLHF | TGTGCCAGCAGCTTAGTAGGGGATAATTCACCCCTCCACTTT
. | TRBJ2-7 | TRBD1 | TRBV9 | CASSVAQTGPSSYEQYF | TGTGCCAGCAGCGTAGCGCAGACAGGGCCTTCCTCCTACGAGCAGTACTTC
. | TRBJ1-2 | . | TRBV4-1 | CASSHPAMIVGYTF | TGCGCCAGCAGCCATCCAGCGATGATTGTTGGCTACACCTTC
. | TRBJ1-5 | . | TRBV18 | CASSPSNSNQPQHF | TGTGCCAGCTCACCTTCAAATAGCAATCAGCCCCAGCATTTT
. | TRBJ1-5 | . | TRBV2 | CASGPEGPYSNQPQHF | TGTGCCAGCGGACCCGAGGGGCCCTATAGCAATCAGCCCCAGCATTTT
. | TRBJ2-7 | . | TRBV28 | CASSRPGTGSYEQYF | TGTGCCAGCAGCCGCCCCGGGACTGGCTCCTACGAGCAGTACTTC
few | TRBJ2-5 | . | TRBV7-8 | CASSPRRVPPDETQYF | TGTGCCAGCAGCCCTCGACGGGTCCCTCCGGACGAGACCCAGTACTTC
. | TRBJ2-5 | TRBD2 | TRBV10-3 | CAISTGLAGGGAGTQYF | TGTGCCATCAGTACCGGACTAGCGGGAGGTGGGGCAGGGACCCAGTACTTC
. | TRBJ2-7 | . | TRBV5-6 | CASSFPRGGGEQYF | TGTGCCAGCAGCTTCCCCAGGGGAGGTGGCGAGCAGTACTTC
few | TRBJ1-2 | . | TRBV10-3 | CAISDSGGDYGYTF | TGTGCCATCAGTGACTCGGGGGGGGACTATGGCTACACCTTC
few | TRBJ2-7 | TRBD2 | TRBV7-6 | CASSLAGGLAGEQYF | TGTGCCAGCAGCTTAGCGGGGGGGCTAGCGGGCGAGCAGTACTTC
. | TRBJ2-7 | TRBD1 | TRBV6-1 | CASSVGQGLYEQYF | TGTGCCAGCAGCGTGGGACAGGGGTTGTACGAGCAGTACTTC
. | TRBJ2-3 | . | TRBV5-4 | CASSMDSTQYF | TGTGCCAGCAGCATGGATAGTACGCAGTATTTT
. | TRBJ1-1 | TRBD1 | TRBV28 | CASSHRGETEAFF | TGTGCCAGCAGTCACAGGGGTGAGACTGAAGCTTTCTTT
. | TRBJ2-7 | . | TRBV10-1 | CASSESGGHSYEQYF | TGCGCCAGCAGTGAGTCGGGAGGTCACTCCTACGAGCAGTACTTC
. | TRBJ2-7 | TRBD2 | TRBV7-9 | CASSLWTSRYEQYF | TGTGCCAGCAGCTTGTGGACTAGCAGATACGAGCAGTACTTC
many | TRBJ2-7 | . | TRBV7-7 | CASSRGDEQYF | TGTGCTAGCAGCCGCGGCGACGAGCAGTACTTC
. | TRBJ1-2 | TRBD1 | TRBV15 | CATSSPSGTANYGYTF | TGTGCCACCAGCAGCCCATCGGGGACAGCTAACTATGGCTACACCTTC
. | TRBJ2-7 | TRBD1 | TRBV20-1 | CSATGTGGNYEQYF | TGCAGTGCCACCGGGACAGGGGGTAACTACGAGCAGTACTTC
. | TRBJ1-1 | TRBD1 | TRBV12-3/TRBV12-4 | CASSLFQGARTEAFF | TGTGCCAGCAGTTTGTTCCAGGGGGCAAGAACTGAAGCTTTCTTT
. | TRBJ2-7 | . | TRBV18 | CASSNLVGEQYF | TGTGCCAGCTCCAACCTGGTGGGCGAGCAGTACTTC
. | TRBJ1-3 | . | TRBV14 | CASSRSSPGNTIYF | TGTGCCAGCAGCCGAAGTAGCCCTGGAAACACCATATATTTT
once | TRBJ2-2 | TRBD1 | TRBV5-1 | CASSWGTGTFTGELFF | TGCGCCAGCAGCTGGGGGACAGGAACTTTCACCGGGGAGCTGTTTTTT
few | TRBJ1-1 | . | TRBV10-3 | CAISDVPREAFF | TGTGCCATCAGTGACGTCCCACGGGAAGCTTTCTTT
. | TRBJ2-7 | TRBD1 | TRBV12-3/TRBV12-4 | CASRSDRGLSEQYF | TGTGCCAGCAGATCTGACAGGGGGTTGAGCGAGCAGTACTTC
. | TRBJ1-1 | . | TRBV7-9 | CASSLRGALNTEAFF | TGTGCCAGCAGTTTGCGGGGGGCATTGAACACTGAAGCTTTCTTT
. | TRBJ2-7 | TRBD2 | TRBV20-1 | CSVFTSGSSYEQYF | TGCAGTGTTTTTACTAGCGGGAGTTCCTACGAGCAGTACTTC
. | TRBJ2-5 | . | TRBV5-1 | CASSPEFGTPQETQYF | TGCGCCAGCAGTCCCGAGTTCGGGACCCCACAAGAGACCCAGTACTTC
. | TRBJ1-6 | . | TRBV5-1 | CASSLAPDSSYNSPLHF | TGCGCCAGCAGCTTGGCGCCCGACAGCTCCTATAATTCACCCCTCCACTTT
few | TRBJ1-1 | . | TRBV2 | CASLTTGNTEAFF | TGTGCCAGCCTCACTACAGGAAACACTGAAGCTTTCTTT
few | TRBJ2-2 | TRBD2 | TRBV6-4 | CASRTGGGMTGELFF | TGTGCCAGCAGAACGGGAGGTGGAATGACCGGGGAGCTGTTTTTT
few | TRBJ2-7 | TRBD1 | TRBV4-2 | CASSQNPGQGYEQYF | TGTGCCAGCAGCCAGAACCCGGGACAGGGTTACGAGCAGTACTTC
many | TRBJ1-3 | . | TRBV29-1 | CSVEPGEEDTIYF | TGCAGCGTTGAACCCGGGGAGGAGGACACCATATATTTT
few | TRBJ2-7 | . | TRBV25-1 | CASSPWKTYEQYF | TGTGCCAGCAGCCCCTGGAAAACTTACGAGCAGTACTTC
. | TRBJ1-6 | TRBD1 | TRBV9 | CANSLTRDRENSPLHF | TGCGCCAACAGCCTTACAAGGGACAGGGAAAATTCACCCCTCCACTTT
many | TRBJ2-7 | . | TRBV12-3/TRBV12-4 | CASSLGREQYF | TGTGCCAGCAGTTTAGGTCGCGAGCAGTACTTC
. | TRBJ2-6 | TRBD1 | TRBV7-3 | CASSLTGTGLLSGANVLTF | TGTGCCAGCAGCCTTACCGGGACAGGGCTGCTCTCTGGGGCCAACGTCCTGACTTTC
few | TRBJ2-5 | TRBD2 | TRBV9 | CASSVEREAETQYF | TGTGCCAGCAGCGTAGAGCGGGAGGCAGAGACCCAGTACTTC
. | TRBJ1-6 | . | TRBV2 | CASSPQGSNNLPLHF | TGTGCCAGCAGTCCTCAGGGTTCCAATAATTTACCCCTCCACTTT
. | TRBJ2-2 | . | TRBV7-6 | CASSPDDIGELFF | TGTGCCAGCAGCCCGGACGATATAGGGGAGCTGTTTTTT
few | TRBJ2-7 | . | TRBV6-6 | CASSVRQGHFEQYF | TGTGCCAGCAGTGTGCGACAAGGCCACTTCGAGCAGTACTTC
. | TRBJ2-7 | . | TRBV14 | CASSQSRGRQYF | TGTGCCAGCAGCCAAAGTAGGGGTCGGCAGTACTTC
. | TRBJ2-7 | TRBD1 | TRBV2 | CAISEAGTANYEQYF | TGTGCCATCAGTGAGGCCGGGACAGCCAACTACGAGCAGTACTTC
few | TRBJ1-2 | TRBD1 | TRBV20-1 | CSAPLQGARGYTF | TGCAGTGCTCCACTACAGGGGGCAAGAGGCTACACCTTC
. | TRBJ2-5 | . | TRBV3-1 | CASSQDLAGTGQYF | TGTGCCAGCAGCCAAGATCTTGCGGGGACGGGCCAGTACTTC
. | TRBJ1-2 | TRBD1 | TRBV28 | CASSVNRGIGWGYTF | TGTGCCAGCAGTGTCAACAGGGGGATAGGCTGGGGCTACACCTTC
. | TRBJ2-2 | . | TRBV24-1 | CATSDSRGTGELFF | TGTGCCACCAGTGATTCCCGGGGCACCGGGGAGCTGTTTTTT
. | TRBJ1-1 | . | TRBV11-2 | CASSSRLENTEAFF | TGTGCCAGCAGCTCCAGGCTGGAGAACACTGAAGCTTTCTTT
. | TRBJ1-2 | TRBD1 | TRBV7-9 | CASSPLRDRDGLGYGYTF | TGTGCCAGCAGCCCCCTCCGGGACAGGGATGGCCTAGGCTATGGCTACACCTTC
. | TRBJ2-7 | . | TRBV20-1 | CSARDTASTNEQYF | TGCAGTGCTAGAGATACAGCTAGCACCAACGAGCAGTACTTC